A single sample gave rise to the 32 T cell receptor beta chains below, sequenced in a study of T-cell reconstitution after alpha-beta-depleted transplantation in children. Preparation of the TCRbeta library involved a method that used unique molecular identifiers. MiXCR, run by TCRdb on the PCR reads, gives a single entry per CDR3 protein. The sample holds hundreds of thousands of distinct CDR3 sequences; approximately 12% are singletons and the top ten take under 7%. Specimen: PBMCs from the stem cell graft donor, collected from the stem cell graft. All receptors come from a human donor who donated a stem cell graft to a child with combined immunodeficiency.

This sequence joins TRBV30 and TRBJ1-1; D remains ambiguous. With 1 base removed from V and 0 bases from J, the gap between germline ends came to 3 bases. The CDR3 runs to 12 residues. Germline-derived CDR1 and CDR2 are GTSNPN and SVGIG (reference sequence). The CDR3 DNA reads TGTGCCTGGAGTGGGATGAACACTGAAGCTTTCTTT. Translating it yields CAWSGMNTEAFF.

The chain links TRBV11-2 to TRBJ2-7; 7 bases match TRBD1. V shed 2 bases, J shed 5 bases, and the junction held 9 bases outside the gene matches. CDR3 length: 15 amino acids. Germline V CDR1 and CDR2: SGHAT, FQNNGV. CDR3 DNA sequence: TGTGCCAGCAGCTTACTCTTTGACAGGGCCCACGAGCAGTACTTC. The encoded protein is CASSLLFDRAHEQYF.

V usage is TRBV7-9 and J usage is TRBJ2-4; 13 bases line up with TRBD2. The CDR3 extends over 16 amino acids. With V trimmed by 4 bases and J by 8 bases, 8 bases remained unmatched. The germline gives CDR1 SEHNR, CDR2 FQNEAQ (reference sequence). CDR3 residues: CASSSGLAGALDIQYF. The CDR3, as DNA: TGTGCCAGCAGCTCCGGACTAGCGGGGGCGTTGGACATTCAGTACTTC.

CDR3 DNA sequence: TGTGCCAGCAGCTTACGCGGGAATGAGGATCAGCCCCAGCATTTT. Amino acid sequence: CASSLRGNEDQPQHF. J is TRBJ1-5 and V is TRBV7-8, with D uncertain. V was shortened by 2 bases and J by 5 bases, with 13 bases between the two germline ends. Germline CDR1 and CDR2: SGHVS and FQNEAQ. The CDR3 consists of 15 residues.

The sample holds a few counts of this clonotype. The chain has TRBV5-1 and TRBJ1-1; D might be TRBD1 (6 bases). Trimming shortened V by 6 bases and J by 4 bases, and 19 bases separated the two germline ends. Germline CDR1 reads SGHRS; CDR2 reads YFSETQ. The CDR3 has 15 amino acids. DNA of the CDR3: TGCGCCAGCAAAACAACACAGGGCATGGTCACTGAAGCTTTCTTT. Its protein product is CASKTTQGMVTEAFF.

V is TRBV10-3 and J is TRBJ2-2; 7 nucleotides agree with TRBD2. The CDR3 extends over 21 amino acids. CDR1 ENHRY and CDR2 SYGVKD come from the germline V gene. V lost 3 bases to trimming and J lost 2 bases; unmatched junction nucleotides: 21. CDR3 in DNA: TGTGCCATCAGTGATTCCACGCTAGCGGAGCTTACCCCCCACAACACCGGGGAGCTGTTTTTT. It translates to CAISDSTLAELTPHNTGELFF.

The chain uses TRBV9 and TRBJ2-1; TRBD1 agrees at 9 bases. J was trimmed by 8 bases and V by 4 bases; bases with no gene match: 16. The CDR3 has 17 residues. Germline CDR1 and CDR2: SGDLS and YYNGEE. The chain's CDR3 is CASSPRDGTGRSDEQFF. In DNA form, the CDR3 reads TGTGCCAGCAGCCCACGTGACGGGACAGGGAGAAGCGATGAGCAGTTCTTC. The whole variable domain, remainder taken from reference TRBV9 and TRBJ2-1, is DSGVTQTPKHLITATGQRVTLRCSPRSGDLSVYWYQQSLDQGLQFLIQYYNGEERAKGNILERFSAQQFPDLHSELNLSSLELGDSALYFCASSPRDGTGRSDEQFFGPGTRLTVL.

In this sample, this clonotype turned up a few times. This chain joins TRBV7-3 and TRBJ2-3; weak D call: TRBD2 (6 bases). V was clipped by 5 bases and J by 4 bases, with 13 bases between them. CDR1 is SGHTA, CDR2 FQGTGA, per germline. The CDR3 has 14 residues. The CDR3: CASSIGGLADTQYF. The CDR3 bases are TGTGCCAGCAGCATCGGAGGGCTGGCAGATACGCAGTATTTT.

J is TRBJ1-1 and V is TRBV28, with D unresolved. V was shortened by 7 bases and J by 5 bases, with 14 bases between the two germline ends. The CDR3 contains 13 residues. The germline V gene has CDR1 MDHEN and CDR2 SYDVKM. CDR3 in DNA: TGTGCCAGCACCGCAACAGACGGGACTGAAGCTTTCTTT. Residues: CASTATDGTEAFF.

This clonotype was observed a few times. The CDR3: CSVEDGAVYGYTF. CDR3 coding DNA: TGCAGCGTTGAAGATGGGGCAGTCTATGGCTACACCTTC. This rearrangement joins TRBV29-1 to TRBJ1-2, with TRBD1 as a possible D gene (5 bases). This CDR3 has 13 residues. Germline V lookup: CDR1 SQVTM, CDR2 ANQGSEA. Trimming shortened V by 0 bases and J by 4 bases, and 9 bases separated the two germline ends.

The J gene is TRBJ2-1, the V gene TRBV11-3; 7 bases are a match to TRBD2. The J segment lost 4 bases and the V segment lost 4 bases, leaving 1 base of the junction unmatched. Germline assignment: CDR1 SGHNT and CDR2 YENEEA. The CDR3 contains 13 residues. In nucleotides, the CDR3 is TGTGCCAGCAGCTCACTAGCGTACAATGAGCAGTTCTTC. This translates into CASSSLAYNEQFF.

This clonotype was observed at least ten times. This chain joins TRBV4-2 and TRBJ2-1; D remains unclear. Germline V gene data show CDR1 as LGHNA and CDR2 as YNFKEQ. Trimming left V 4 bases short and J 2 bases short, with 18 bases between. CDR3 length equals 17 residues. CDR3 DNA sequence: TGTGCCAGCAGCCCCTACCTAACGCGGTCCACCTACAATGAGCAGTTCTTC. This translates into CASSPYLTRSTYNEQFF.

This clonotype was picked up many times. The V gene is TRBV7-6, the J gene TRBJ1-2; weak D call: TRBD1 (6 bases). The CDR3 sequence is 16 residues long. Trimming removed 5 bases from V and 7 bases from J, with 23 bases in between. Germline assignment: CDR1 SGHVS and CDR2 FNYEAQ. This chain's CDR3 is CASSPLADRLGSGYTF. The DNA of the CDR3 is TGTGCCAGCAGCCCTCTTGCAGACAGGCTCGGGAGTGGCTACACCTTC.

This clonotype has only a few counts. The chain carries TRBV3-1 and TRBJ1-1; 7 bases align to TRBD1. Losses at the gene ends were 4 bases for V and 5 bases for J; bases not matched to a gene: 7. The length of the CDR3 is 14 residues. Germline values: CDR1 LGHDT, CDR2 YNNKEL (reference sequence). For the CDR3, the DNA is TGTGCCAGCAGCCGACGGGGACAGCAAACTGAAGCTTTCTTT. As protein: CASSRRGQQTEAFF. Full variable domain (remainder filled in from reference TRBV3-1 and TRBJ1-1): DTAVSQTPKYLVTQMGNDKSIKCEQNLGHDTMYWYKQDSKKFLKIMFSYNNKELIINETVPNRFSPKSPDKAHLNLHINSLELGDSAVYFCASSRRGQQTEAFFGQGTRLTVV.

This clonotype showed up many times. The CDR3 here is CASSFPRSEQFF. For the CDR3, the DNA is TGTGCCAGCAGTTTCCCCCGGAGTGAGCAGTTCTTC. The chain links TRBV12-3 or TRBV12-4 to TRBJ2-1; D is unresolved. V was pared by 3 bases and J by 9 bases, with 9 bases between. The CDR3 consists of 12 residues.

The gene calls are TRBV27 and TRBJ1-6; TRBD1 agrees at 8 bases. CDR3 length equals 14 residues. Unmatched junction bases numbered 12, after V lost 4 bases and J lost 16 bases. Germline CDR1 and CDR2: MNHEY and SMNVEV (reference sequence). CDR3 loop: CASSSLDRGGMLHF. DNA for the CDR3: TGTGCCAGCAGTTCCCTCGACAGGGGAGGTATGCTCCACTTT.

The V call is TRBV13, the J call TRBJ1-1, with D possibly TRBD1 on 5 matching bases. V lost 5 bases to trimming and J lost 3 bases, with 13 bases between them. The CDR3 totals 14 residues. Looked up from germline, CDR1 is PRHDT and CDR2 is FYEKMQ (reference sequence). CDR3 nucleotide sequence: TGTGCCAGCAGCCTATCGCAGGGTTACACTGAAGCTTTCTTT. This sequence encodes CASSLSQGYTEAFF.

V and J are TRBV5-1 and TRBJ2-2; possible D gene TRBD2, 5 bases. Between the trimmed V and J ends, which lost 4 bases and 3 bases, there was a span of 19 bases. CDR1 is SGHRS, CDR2 YFSETQ, per germline. The CDR3 loop spans 17 amino acids. DNA of the CDR3: TGCGCCAGCAGCCTAACCCCGGGGTGGCCATACACCGGGGAGCTGTTTTTT. This codes for CASSLTPGWPYTGELFF. Full variable domain (missing parts from reference TRBV5-1 and TRBJ2-2): KAGVTQTPRYLIKTRGQQVTLSCSPISGHRSVSWYQQTPGQGLQFLFEYFSETQRNKGNFPGRFSGRQFSNSRSEMNVSTLELGDSALYLCASSLTPGWPYTGELFFGEGSRLTVL.

This clonotype was counted only a few times. The V and J genes are TRBV7-3 and TRBJ1-1; 10 positions agree with TRBD1. The ends lost 0 bases at V and 3 bases at J; junction bases unmatched: 10. Germline-derived CDR1 and CDR2 are SGHTA and FQGTGA. CDR3 length: 18 residues. The CDR3: CASSLTATGTGVDTEAFF. CDR3 DNA sequence: TGTGCCAGCAGCTTAACGGCTACCGGGACAGGGGTAGACACTGAAGCTTTCTTT. Full variable domain (remainder filled in from reference TRBV7-3 and TRBJ1-1): GAGVSQTPSNKVTEKGKYVELRCDPISGHTALYWYRQSLGQGPEFLIYFQGTGAADDSGLPNDRFFAVRPEGSVSTLKIQRTERGDSAVYLCASSLTATGTGVDTEAFFGQGTRLTVV.

This clonotype was seen many times. The chain recombines TRBV29-1 with TRBJ2-7; D remains ambiguous. CDR1 SQVTM and CDR2 ANQGSEA come from the germline V gene. This CDR3 region has 16 residues. Between the trimmed V and J ends, which lost 0 bases and 0 bases, there was a span of 15 bases. In DNA form, the CDR3 reads TGCAGCGTTGAAGATGTAGGACCGAGTAGCTCCTACGAGCAGTACTTC. Residues: CSVEDVGPSSSYEQYF.

This chain joins TRBV27 and TRBJ2-1; 7 bases are a match to TRBD2. The CDR3 sequence is 15 residues long. Germline V lookup: CDR1 MNHEY, CDR2 SMNVEV (reference sequence). The V gene end was trimmed by 7 bases and the J gene end by 1 base; junction bases not matched to a gene: 7. DNA for the CDR3: TGTGCCAGCACCCAAAGCGGGACGTCCTACAATGAGCAGTTCTTC. The encoded protein is CASTQSGTSYNEQFF.

The chain is built from TRBV4-1 and TRBJ2-4, with a possible D match to TRBD1 (6 bases). Germline CDR1 reads MGHRA; CDR2 reads YSYEKL. The CDR3 totals 15 residues. Trimming took 1 base from V and 0 from J, leaving 7 bases between them. Written as DNA, the CDR3 is TGCGCCAGCAGCCAAGGGGACATAGCCAAAAACATTCAGTACTTC. Its translation is CASSQGDIAKNIQYF.

A few counts support this clonotype. At one end the junction does not follow the germline gene, possibly because of a read error. The chain recombines TRBV5-1 with TRBJ1-1; 7 bases match TRBD1. Germline values: CDR1 SGHRS, CDR2 YFSETQ. The CDR3 is made up of 15 amino acids. In nucleotides, the CDR3 is TGCGCCAGCAGCTTGGCCCGTGAAGGGGGCACTGAAGCTCTCTTT. It is translated as CASSLAREGGTEALF.

The V gene is TRBV4-2, the J gene TRBJ2-3; 7 positions match TRBD2. V was clipped by 0 bases and J by 0 bases; unmatched bases: 6. The V gene's germline CDR1 is LGHNA and CDR2 YNFKEQ. The length of the CDR3 is 17 residues. CDR3 sequence reads: CASSQDMGGRSTDTQYF. CDR3 nucleotide sequence: TGTGCCAGCAGCCAAGATATGGGGGGGAGGAGCACAGATACGCAGTATTTT.

This clonotype was found many times. The gene calls are TRBV12-3 or TRBV12-4 and TRBJ2-3; D is possibly TRBD2 (6 bases). This CDR3 has 14 residues. V lost 5 bases and J lost 4, with 13 bases in between. CDR3 nucleotide sequence: TGTGCCAGCAGTCCTAGCGCGGGCGCAGATACGCAGTATTTT. It codes for CASSPSAGADTQYF.

The rearrangement joins TRBV20-1 to TRBJ2-3; 9 bases fit TRBD1. The V and J ends lost 3 bases and 6 bases, in that order; junction bases with no gene match: 1. The CDR3 spans 12 residues. Germline CDR1 DFQATT, CDR2 SNEGSKA (reference sequence). The DNA of the CDR3 is TGCAGTGCTAGCGACAGGGGGGATACGCAGTATTTT. Its translation is CSASDRGDTQYF.

This clonotype was counted only a few times. The chain couples TRBV7-9 to TRBJ1-6; possibly TRBD1 for D (5 bases). V was shortened by 5 bases and J by 0 bases, with 11 bases between the two germline ends. CDR3 size: 16 residues. CDR1 and CDR2 (germline): SEHNR, FQNEAQ (reference sequence). The CDR3: CASSPRGGSYNSPLHF. CDR3 DNA: TGTGCCAGCAGCCCCCGGGGCGGCTCCTATAATTCACCCCTCCACTTT.

In this sample, this clonotype turned up a few times. V usage is TRBV13 and J usage is TRBJ1-3; possible D gene TRBD1, 5 bases. Germline V CDR1 and CDR2: PRHDT, FYEKMQ (reference sequence). V dropped 3 bases and J dropped 0 bases, with 18 bases sitting between them. The CDR3 runs to 18 residues. The CDR3 bases are TGTGCCAGCAGCTTTCGCCCGACAGTCCCTAGCTCTGGAAACACCATATATTTT. Encoded protein: CASSFRPTVPSSGNTIYF.

This clonotype came up a few times. The rearrangement links TRBV25-1 to TRBJ1-2; D is uncertain. Trimming left V 3 bases short and J 8 bases short, with 13 bases between. CDR1 and CDR2 (germline): MGHDK, SYGVNS. The CDR3 contains 13 residues. The CDR3 region is CASSDYEARGYTF. CDR3 DNA: TGTGCCAGCAGTGATTATGAGGCGAGGGGCTACACCTTC.

The chain combines TRBV6-1 with TRBJ2-2; D gene uncertain. Per the germline V gene, CDR1 is MNHNS and CDR2 is SASEGT. This CDR3 is 14 amino acids long. The V and J ends lost 6 bases and 4 bases respectively, with 12 bases between them. The CDR3 nucleotides are TGTGCCAGCAGAACATCGTGGGTCACCGGGGAGCTGTTTTTT. It codes for CASRTSWVTGELFF.

Ten or more counts support this clonotype. This chain joins TRBV9 and TRBJ1-2, with TRBD1 matching over 7 bases. V shed 3 bases and J 5 bases; nucleotides not matched to a gene: 13. Germline loops: CDR1 SGDLS, CDR2 YYNGEE. The CDR3 consists of 16 residues. This chain's CDR3 is CASSASRRQGAYGYTF. DNA of the CDR3: TGTGCCAGCAGCGCCTCTAGGAGACAGGGTGCTTATGGCTACACCTTC.

This clonotype was found many times. The V gene is TRBV10-3, the J gene TRBJ2-1, with 9 positions matching TRBD1. The CDR3 spans 14 residues. V shed 10 bases, J shed 6 bases, and the junction held 10 bases outside the gene matches. Looked up from germline, CDR1 is ENHRY and CDR2 is SYGVKD. The CDR3 nucleotides are TGTGCCAGTATGAATGGACAGGGGACCAATGAGCAGTTCTTC. It encodes CASMNGQGTNEQFF.